In this sample, the clone carrying this TCR beta chain turned up many times. Those donating, healthy Caucasian individuals from Russia, were aged about 6 to 95. These data originate in a study of blood T cells in healthy people across ages. The V gene end was trimmed by 7 bases and the J gene end by 6 bases; junction bases not matched to a gene: 11. Germline-derived CDR1 and CDR2 are MNHNY and SVGAGI (reference sequence). The CDR3 has 15 residues. PCR was performed a second time for roughly 7 to 12 cycles using a sample-barcoded 5' primer and a J-beta primer mix. From each sample, at least 2.5 million paired-end reads containing CDR3 were obtained. From the 5' RACE reads, TCRdb called clonotypes with MiXCR, one entry per CDR3 protein. The data hold around 870,000 distinct CDR3 sequences, with about 30% observed a single time.

This receptor was identified in a woman older than 75 in good health. V gene TRBV6-6 combines with J gene TRBJ1-2, with 10 bases aligning to TRBD1. Sequencing was done on a sample of blood. The CDR3 is CASKDSTDRGHGYTF. The CDR3, as DNA: TGTGCCAGCAAGGACAGCACTGACAGGGGGCATGGCTACACCTTC.